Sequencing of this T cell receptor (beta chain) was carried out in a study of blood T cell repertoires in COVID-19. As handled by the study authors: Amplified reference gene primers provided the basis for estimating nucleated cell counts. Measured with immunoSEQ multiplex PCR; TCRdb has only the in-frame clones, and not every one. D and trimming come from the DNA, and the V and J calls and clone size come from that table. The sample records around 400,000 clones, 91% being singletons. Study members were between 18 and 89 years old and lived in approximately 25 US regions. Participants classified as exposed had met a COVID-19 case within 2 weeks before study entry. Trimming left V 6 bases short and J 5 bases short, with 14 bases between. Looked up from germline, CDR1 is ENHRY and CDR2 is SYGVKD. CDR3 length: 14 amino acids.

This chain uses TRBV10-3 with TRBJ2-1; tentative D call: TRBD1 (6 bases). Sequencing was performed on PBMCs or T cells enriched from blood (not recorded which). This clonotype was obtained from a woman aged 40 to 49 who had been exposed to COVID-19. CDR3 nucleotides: TGTGCCATCAGCACAGGGACCTCAAACAATGAGCAGTTCTTC. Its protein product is CAISTGTSNNEQFF.